One and the same sample provided the 24 T cell receptor beta chains below, sequenced in a study of radiotherapy plus CTLA-4 blockade in lung cancer. Clones were sequenced by immunoSEQ multiplex PCR, and TCRdb holds only the in-frame ones, with some missing. The repertoire holds roughly 90,000 clones, about four fifths seen once, with under 30% in the top ten. The specimen comprised peripheral blood, sampled from a patient treated with radiotherapy plus ipilimumab. Receptor source: a human donor with non-small cell lung cancer that progressed on radiotherapy plus ipilimumab.

The rearrangement uses TRBV28 and TRBJ1-5, with a possible D match to TRBD1 (6 bases). This CDR3 has 15 amino acids. CDR1 MDHEN and CDR2 SYDVKM come from the germline V gene. With 3 bases removed from V and 3 bases from J, the gap between germline ends came to 12 bases. As DNA, the CDR3 is TGTGCCAGCAGTTTGTCAGGGGACAACAATCAGCCCCAGCATTTT. The encoded protein is CASSLSGDNNQPQHF.

This chain joins TRBV28 and TRBJ1-5; 8 bases are shared with TRBD1. The CDR3 sequence is 16 residues long. Germline values: CDR1 MDHEN, CDR2 SYDVKM. Trimming cost V 3 bases and J 0 bases; bases outside gene matches: 4. The CDR3 spells CASSFGTGFSNQPQHF. CDR3 in DNA: TGTGCCAGCAGTTTCGGGACAGGTTTTAGCAATCAGCCCCAGCATTTT.

This clone was recorded once. The J gene is TRBJ2-7, the V gene TRBV10-2; 8 nucleotides align to TRBD1. Germline V gene sequence: CDR1 WSHSY, CDR2 SAAADI. V dropped 3 bases and J dropped 2; count of bases not matched to a gene: 6. This CDR3 is 15 amino acids long. CDR3 in amino acids: CASSDPGGETYEQYV. Written as DNA, the CDR3 is TGCGCCAGCAGTGATCCAGGGGGCGAAACCTACGAGCAGTACGTC.

The chain uses TRBV5-6 and TRBJ1-2; TRBD1 matches at 7 bases. Germline V gene sequence: CDR1 SGHDT, CDR2 YYEEEE. The CDR3 length is 13 residues. V dropped 6 bases and J dropped 4; count of bases not matched to a gene: 6. The CDR3 DNA reads TGTGCCAGCACCGCGACAGGGCTCTATGGCTACACCTTC. This gives the protein CASTATGLYGYTF.

The table lists this clone with a few counts. The rearrangement links TRBV7-9 to TRBJ2-7; D is uncertain. Germline V gene data show CDR1 as SEHNR and CDR2 as FQNEAQ (reference sequence). The ends were cut back, 1 base at V and 5 bases at J, with 6 bases in the middle. This CDR3 contains 12 residues. The CDR3 is CASSLGPNEQYV. The DNA for the CDR3 is TGTGCCAGCAGCTTAGGGCCTAACGAGCAGTACGTC.

This clone has a handful of counts. The rearrangement links TRBV15 to TRBJ2-2; possibly TRBD1 for D (6 bases). Per the germline V gene, CDR1 is LNHNV and CDR2 is YYDKDF (reference sequence). CDR3 length: 16 residues. V was trimmed by 0 bases and J by 6 bases, leaving 14 bases between them. CDR3 residues: CATSRDQGFLPGELFF. CDR3 DNA sequence: TGTGCCACCAGCAGAGATCAGGGGTTTCTTCCCGGGGAGCTGTTTTTT.

This clone was seen only once. The chain links TRBV6-5 to TRBJ2-7; TRBD1 matches at 9 bases. V gave up 7 bases and J gave up 6 bases; unmatched junction bases: 10. Per germline, CDR1 MNHEY and CDR2 SVGAGI. CDR3 length: 14 residues. DNA of the CDR3: TGTGCCAGCATTGAGGGGACAGGGATCCGCGAGCAGTACGTC. Amino acids: CASIEGTGIREQYV.

The CDR3 loop reads CASSLAGGGNEQFF. As DNA, the CDR3 is TGTGCCAGCAGCTTGGCGGGAGGAGGGAATGAGCAGTTCTTC. The V gene is TRBV11-3, the J gene TRBJ2-1; the match to TRBD2 covers 8 bases. CDR1 and CDR2 (germline): SGHNT, YENEEA. Trimming took 3 bases from V and 7 from J; bases not matched to a gene: 5. The CDR3 has 14 amino acids. The full variable domain, completed using reference TRBV11-3 and TRBJ2-1, is EAGVVQSPRYKIIEKKQPVAFWCNPISGHNTLYWYLQNLGQGPELLIRYENEEAVDDSQLPKDRFSAERLKGVDSTLKIQPAELGDSAVYLCASSLAGGGNEQFFGPGTRLTVL.

The chain carries TRBV5-6 and TRBJ2-3, with D unresolved. CDR1 and CDR2 (germline): SGHDT, YYEEEE. The CDR3 totals 16 residues. The V end was cut by 2 bases, the J end by 0 bases, with 13 bases between. The DNA of the CDR3 is TGTGCCAGCAGCTTAGGTGGTTGGCCTAGCACAGATACGCAGTATTTT. This translates into CASSLGGWPSTDTQYF.

This clone was detected once. The rearrangement uses TRBV6-5 and TRBJ2-5; tentatively, D is TRBD1 or TRBD2 (6 bases each). Germline V gene lookup returns CDR1 MNHEY and CDR2 SVGAGI. The CDR3 totals 13 residues. With 6 bases removed from V and 9 bases from J, the gap between germline ends came to 17 bases. The DNA of the CDR3 is TGTGCCAGCAGCCAAGGGGGGCCAGGGGCCCAGTACTTC. It is translated as CASSQGGPGAQYF.

The rearrangement joins TRBV5-4 to TRBJ2-7; 12 bases agree with TRBD1. The V gene's germline CDR1 is SGHNT and CDR2 YYREEE (reference sequence). Trimming at V came to 1 base and at J to 0 bases, leaving 5 bases not matched to a gene. CDR3 length: 17 amino acids. The DNA for the CDR3 is TGTGCCAGCAGCTTGTGGGACAGGGGGCCGGGCTCCTACGAGCAGTACTTC. Protein sequence: CASSLWDRGPGSYEQYF. The full variable domain, in which reference TRBV5-4 and TRBJ2-7 provide the parts outside the CDR3, is ETGVTQSPTHLIKTRGQQVTLRCSSQSGHNTVSWYQQALGQGPQFIFQYYREEENGRGNFPPRFSGLQFPNYSSELNVNALELDDSALYLCASSLWDRGPGSYEQYFGPGTRLTVT.

The gene calls are TRBV7-9 and TRBJ1-2; weak D call: TRBD1 (6 bases). This CDR3 has 13 amino acids. Germline values: CDR1 SEHNR, CDR2 FQNEAQ (reference sequence). With 3 bases removed from V and 2 bases from J, the gap between germline ends came to 7 bases. DNA of the CDR3: TGTGCCAGCAGCTTGGGGGCCAACTATGGCTACACCTTC. Protein product: CASSLGANYGYTF.

V and J are TRBV5-4 and TRBJ2-1; 9 bases are a match to TRBD2. J lost 4 bases, V lost 4 bases, and 9 bases had no gene match. Germline CDR1 reads SGHNT; CDR2 reads YYREEE (reference sequence). This CDR3 spans 16 amino acids. The DNA for the CDR3 is TGTGCCAGCAGCAGAATCGGGACTAGCAGTTACAATGAGCAGTTCTTC. This codes for CASSRIGTSSYNEQFF.

In the case of this clone: Distinct nucleotide sequences in the sample also encode this CDR3. This chain links TRBV9 with TRBJ2-1, with TRBD2 matching over 8 bases. From germline, CDR1 is SGDLS and CDR2 YYNGEE. The CDR3 is 15 residues long. V lost 3 bases to trimming and J lost 0 bases; unmatched junction nucleotides: 2. This CDR3 is CASSASGSSYNEQFF. CDR3 DNA sequence: TGTGCCAGCAGCGCCAGCGGGAGCTCCTACAATGAGCAGTTCTTC. The variable domain in full, completed from reference TRBV9 and TRBJ2-1, reads DSGVTQTPKHLITATGQRVTLRCSPRSGDLSVYWYQQSLDQGLQFLIQYYNGEERAKGNILERFSAQQFPDLHSELNLSSLELGDSALYFCASSASGSSYNEQFFGPGTRLTVL.

This chain connects TRBV2 to TRBJ1-2, with 8 bases lining up with TRBD1. Germline trimming cut 5 bases from V and 8 bases from J; bases unmatched to any gene: 7. The CDR3 has 13 amino acids. Per the germline V gene, CDR1 is SNHLY and CDR2 is FYNNEI. This chain's CDR3 is CASSSRGRGGYTF. In DNA form, the CDR3 reads TGTGCCAGCAGTTCCAGGGGGCGAGGGGGCTACACCTTC. The whole variable domain, remainder taken from reference TRBV2 and TRBJ1-2, is EPEVTQTPSHQVTQMGQEVILRCVPISNHLYFYWYRQILGQKVEFLVSFYNNEISEKSEIFDDQFSVERPDGSNFTLKIRSTKLEDSAMYFCASSSRGRGGYTFGSGTRLTVV.

This clone was seen a handful of times. V is TRBV29-1 and J is TRBJ1-5; TRBD1 might be the D (5 bases). The CDR3 contains 15 residues. V lost 3 bases, J lost 2 bases, and 14 bases lay in between. Germline assignment: CDR1 SQVTM and CDR2 ANQGSEA. The CDR3 DNA is TGCAGCGTTGACATAACAGGAACAGGCAATCAGCCCCAGCATTTT. Translation gives CSVDITGTGNQPQHF.

This clone was seen a single time. The genes are TRBV6-1 and TRBJ1-2, with D possibly matching TRBD1 (5 bases). Trimming shortened V by 6 bases and J by 4 bases, and 18 bases separated the two germline ends. Germline CDR1 reads MNHNS; CDR2 reads SASEGT. The CDR3 runs 15 residues. This CDR3 is CASRSYRGASYGYTF. DNA for the CDR3: TGTGCCAGCAGATCTTACAGAGGGGCTTCCTATGGCTACACCTTC.

This clone was counted between two and nine times. The chain carries TRBV6-6 and TRBJ2-7; D unresolved. CDR1 and CDR2 from the germline V gene are MNHNY and SVGAGI (reference sequence). This CDR3 is built from 14 residues. With 2 bases removed from V and 6 bases from J, the gap between germline ends came to 14 bases. The CDR3 sequence is CASSYDGGLGEQYV. Here the CDR3 DNA reads TGTGCCAGCAGTTACGACGGTGGGTTGGGCGAGCAGTACGTC.

This sequence joins TRBV11-2 and TRBJ2-1, with 9 bases aligning to TRBD2. V trimming: 4 bases; J trimming: 0 bases; junction bases outside the gene matches: 10. Germline values: CDR1 SGHAT, CDR2 FQNNGV. CDR3 length: 18 amino acids. The CDR3 DNA sequence: TGTGCCAGCAGCTCCCAAAGGGCGGGAGGGTACTCCTACAATGAGCAGTTCTTC. It translates to CASSSQRAGGYSYNEQFF. Full variable domain (missing parts from reference TRBV11-2 and TRBJ2-1): EAGVAQSPRYKIIEKRQSVAFWCNPISGHATLYWYQQILGQGPKLLIQFQNNGVVDDSQLPKDRFSAERLKGVDSTLKIQPAKLEDSAVYLCASSSQRAGGYSYNEQFFGPGTRLTVL.

A remark on this clone: One end of the junction is discordant with germline, which a read error may explain. This rearrangement joins TRBV7-7 to TRBJ2-3; D is unclear. Germline assignment: CDR1 SSHAT and CDR2 FNYEAQ (reference sequence). CDR3 length equals 13 residues. CDR3 in amino acids: CASSPRVSDTQYF. DNA of the CDR3: TGTGCTAGCAGCCCCCGGGTGTCCGATACGCAGTATTTT. Looking up the rest from reference TRBV7-7 and TRBJ2-3 gives the full variable domain: GAGVSQSPRYKVTKRGQDVTLRCDPISSHATLYWYQQALGQGPEFLTYFNYEAQPDKSGLPSDRFSAERPEGSISTLTIQRTEQRDSAMYRCASSPRVSDTQYFGPGTRLTVL.

The chain combines TRBV7-9 with TRBJ2-1; D remains unclear. V was trimmed by 5 bases and J by 4 bases, leaving 15 bases between them. The CDR3 length is 15 residues. Germline V gives CDR1 SEHNR, CDR2 FQNEAQ (reference sequence). CDR3 in amino acids: CASSRILAGYNEQFF. The CDR3 region has the DNA TGTGCCAGCAGCAGAATCCTTGCCGGGTACAATGAGCAGTTCTTC.

This rearrangement joins TRBV30 to TRBJ1-3; possibly TRBD1 for D (5 bases). Per the germline V gene, CDR1 is GTSNPN and CDR2 is SVGIG (reference sequence). The CDR3 consists of 16 residues. Trimming took 3 bases from V and 0 from J, leaving 15 bases between them. CDR3 region: CAWSPGRTNSGNTIYF. CDR3 DNA sequence: TGTGCCTGGAGCCCGGGACGGACGAACTCTGGAAACACCATATATTTT.

This clone was observed once. The V and J genes are TRBV10-2 and TRBJ2-3; D possibly corresponds to TRBD1 (6 bases). With 4 bases removed from V and 1 base from J, the gap between germline ends came to 9 bases. The CDR3 length is 14 residues. Germline V gene lookup returns CDR1 WSHSY and CDR2 SAAADI. CDR3 bases: TGCGCCAGCAGTGGGGGGCGGGGCACAGATACGCAGTATTTT. It codes for CASSGGRGTDTQYF.

The rearrangement links TRBV11-2 to TRBJ2-3, with 7 bases aligning to TRBD1. The CDR3 loop spans 14 amino acids. The J segment lost 2 bases and the V segment lost 7 bases, leaving 6 bases of the junction unmatched. Germline CDR1 and CDR2: SGHAT and FQNNGV. The chain's CDR3 is CASNRQGNTDTQYF. CDR3 DNA: TGTGCCAGCAACCGACAGGGAAACACAGATACGCAGTATTTT.